This paragraph reports one T cell receptor (beta chain). Its antigen has not been determined. No base quality values were provided; no much bigger clone lies one nucleotide off. The cohort included roughly 29 patients with locally advanced or metastatic urothelial carcinoma who were treated at Memorial Sloan Kettering on a trial protocol. Peripheral blood mononuclear cells were collected pretreatment and during treatment, with between 1 and 8 total time points obtained per patient. The Qiagen DNeasy Blood extraction kit was used to purify genomic DNA from total PBMCs and tumor samples. PBMCs were collected pretreatment and during treatment, and were isolated and stored as previously described. The data were taken from a study of PD-L1 blockade in urothelial cancer (dated by TCRdb to the late 2010s). Regarding the study in general: Therapy was started in the mid-2010s for all patients, and atezolizumab 1,200 mg was administered intravenously every 3 weeks. About 90% of the roughly 29 patients were identified as males with urothelial cancer of bladder origin, and a prior smoking history was reported by 18 of 29 patients. Patients had an ECOG performance status of 0 or 1 and had received between 0 and 3 prior chemotherapy regimens. Blood samples were analyzed at 3 weeks after treatment start (second dose) and at 6 weeks after treatment start. Blood samples yielded a median of around 130,000 T cells and more than 80,000 unique TCRs, with median clonality 0.080. Somatic, immune and clinical correlates of response to PD-L1 blockade with atezolizumab in urothelial cancer were the focus of an exploratory multi-omic analysis. Pretreatment tumor samples, along with matched peripheral blood collected serially before and after atezolizumab treatment, underwent TCR sequencing. Durable clinical benefit was defined as a progression-free survival longer than 6 months, and TCR features were additionally tested against progression-free survival and overall survival. In the same patients who had TCR sequencing, pretreatment tumors also underwent whole exome sequencing and RNA sequencing. Durable clinical benefit was achieved by nine patients but not by the remaining 20. Over 28 patients had pretreatment blood TCR-seq, some 25 had at least one posttreatment blood collection, and some 25 had tumor TCR-seq.

V loses 5 bases at its end and J loses 1 base; junction bases beyond the gene matches: 6. Spanning cysteine to phenylalanine, the CDR3 consists of 17 amino acids. Of all the DNA, just the CDR3 is kept, 51 bases in frame from base 1. CDR1 SGHNT and CDR2 YENEEA were looked up in the germline V gene. Broad study findings and their caveats: Improved progression-free and overall survival was found to be associated with pretreatment peripheral blood TCR clonality below the median. Because the sample size was small (n ≈ 28) and many of the analyses were exploratory, the results are meant to be hypothesis-generating. Patients with durable benefit showed greater expansion of tumor-associated TCR clones in peripheral blood 3 weeks after starting treatment (n ≈ 20, p = 0.022).

Synthetic TCR analog templates were spiked into each PCR to estimate absolute template abundance from read counts. Using the immunoSEQ assay, TCRbeta CDR3 regions were amplified from genomic DNA with bias-controlled V and J gene primers. Sequencing of rearranged TCRbeta segments was done at approximately 20X coverage. The study's own analysis went as follows. Clustering was used to correct sequencing errors, and CDR3s were annotated against IMGT to assign V, D and J genes. Only productive TCRbeta rearrangements were used in downstream analyses, excluding out-of-frame or stop-codon sequences. Clonality was calculated as one minus the Shannon entropy normalized by the log of the number of unique productive sequences. Clones differing between time points or between blood and tumor were identified by Fisher's exact test with Benjamini-Hochberg correction at adjusted p below 0.01. What TCRdb holds here is the immuneACCESS table cut down to in-frame rearrangements. Part of the clones is not present; checked against another copy, under half of the missing clones reflect an unresolved V gene, and the others are unexplained. The V and J calls and clone size were taken over from that table, and D and trimming were inferred from the DNA. The sample records approximately 100,000 clones, approximately 85% of which are singletons. The biggest ten clones account for about 2.6% of the sample.

Here the chain combines TRBV11-3 and TRBJ2-5; 14 bases in the junction line up with TRBD2. Sequencing was performed on PBMCs, taken around atezolizumab (anti-PD-L1) treatment. The clonotype comes from a man aged 45-65 years with urothelial cancer. The DNA sequence is as follows: TGTGCCAGCAGCCAAGGGACTAGCGGGAGACCCCAAGAGACCCAGTACTTC. Its coded protein is CASSQGTSGRPQETQYF. Reference TRBV11-3 and TRBJ2-5 genes cover what lies past the CDR3, so the full variable domain is EAGVVQSPRYKIIEKKQPVAFWCNPISGHNTLYWYLQNLGQGPELLIRYENEEAVDDSQLPKDRFSAERLKGVDSTLKIQPAELGDSAVYLCASSQGTSGRPQETQYFGPGTRLLVL.